This note documents a single T cell receptor beta chain sequence. Antigen unknown. Per the germline V gene, CDR1 is SGHAT and CDR2 is FQNNGV. Trimming cost V 1 base and J 1 base, with 8 bases left between them. The CDR3 sequence is 15 residues long. The data stem from a study of T cells in Graves' hyperthyroidism and ophthalmopathy. Study summary: Prior to any treatment, at the point of initial diagnosis, peripheral blood was collected. Broader study findings: In blood, most of the thyroid clonotypes expanded above 0.001 were also present.

Researchers amplified the TCR beta CDR3 regions from RNA transcripts. A set of HTBI primers served as the primers for a first-round RT-PCR of the TCR CDR3. TCRdb processed the multiplex PCR reads anew with MiXCR; each CDR3 protein has one entry. The table lists about 500,000 distinct CDR3 sequences, 16% of them singletons. Newly diagnosed patients aged 18 to 65 had hyperthyroidism of under 2 months' duration. The authors obtained PBMCs from over 8.5 ml of fresh peripheral blood. The specimen was blood. The receptor comes from a young woman with Graves' hyperthyroidism. V gene TRBV11-2 combines with J gene TRBJ1-5, with D tentatively TRBD1 (5 bases). CDR3 coding DNA: TGTGCCAGCAGCTTAGCTTGGGGGAGCAATCAGCCCCAGCATTTT. It yields the protein CASSLAWGSNQPQHF.